This TCR beta chain originates from a study of shared clonotypes between healthy human individuals. Study-wide background: Per donor, three plates held CD4 naive cells, three held CD4 memory, two held CD8 naive and one held CD8 memory. Findings and limits, study-wide: Clonotypes shared by all four donors outscored non-shared clonotypes in generation probability.

Per the original methods: Filtering differed because ImmunoSEQ produced junction-only sequences that carried no quality scores. The table came from immunoSEQ multiplex PCR; TCRdb's copy has only in-frame clones and leaves some out. V and J calls and clone size are those listed in that table; D and trimming were worked out from the DNA. Of roughly 1 million clones listed, approximately 78% are singletons. About this clone: Its matching antigen is unknown.

The receptor was derived from a man younger than 30 in good health. Some clones in this sample may be carry-over from other donors' samples. The sequenced sample was memory CD4+ T cells from PBMCs. As to subset: CD45RA-negative fraction.

The CDR3 coding sequence is TGTGCCAGCAGCTCCCTTTATCAGCCCCAGCATTTT. Its translation is CASSSLYQPQHF. The chain couples TRBV7-2 to TRBJ1-5, with D uncertain. The CDR3 consists of 12 residues. Germline V gives CDR1 SGHTA, CDR2 FQGNSA. V was cut by 4 bases and J by 5 bases, with 6 bases left in between. Supplemented by reference TRBV7-2 and TRBJ1-5, the full variable domain reads GAGVSQSPSNKVTEKGKDVELRCDPISGHTALYWYRQSLGQGLEFLIYFQGNSAPDKSGLPSDRFSAERTGGSVSTLTIQRTQQEDSAVYLCASSSLYQPQHFGDGTRLSIL.